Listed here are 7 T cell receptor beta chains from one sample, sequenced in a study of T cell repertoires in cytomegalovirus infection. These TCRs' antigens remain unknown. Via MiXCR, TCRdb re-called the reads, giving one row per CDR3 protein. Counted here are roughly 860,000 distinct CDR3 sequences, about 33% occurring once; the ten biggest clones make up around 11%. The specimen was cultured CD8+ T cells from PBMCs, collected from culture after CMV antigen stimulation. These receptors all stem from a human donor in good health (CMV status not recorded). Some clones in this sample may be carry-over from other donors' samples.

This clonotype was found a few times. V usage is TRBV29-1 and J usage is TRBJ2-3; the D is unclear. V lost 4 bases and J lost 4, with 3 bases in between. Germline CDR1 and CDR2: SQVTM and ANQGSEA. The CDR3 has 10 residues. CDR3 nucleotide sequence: TGCAGCGTTGGAGCAGATACGCAGTATTTT. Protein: CSVGADTQYF.

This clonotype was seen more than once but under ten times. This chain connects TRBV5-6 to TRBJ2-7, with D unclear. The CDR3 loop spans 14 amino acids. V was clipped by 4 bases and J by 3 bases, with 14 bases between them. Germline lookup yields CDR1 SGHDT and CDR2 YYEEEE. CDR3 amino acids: CASSLVFPYYEQYV. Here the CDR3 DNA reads TGTGCCAGCAGCCTGGTCTTTCCCTACTACGAGCAGTACGTC.

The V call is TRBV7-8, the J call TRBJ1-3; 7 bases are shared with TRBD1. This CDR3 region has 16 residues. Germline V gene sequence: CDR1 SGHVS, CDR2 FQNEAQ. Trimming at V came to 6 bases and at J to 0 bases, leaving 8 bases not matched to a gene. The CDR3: CASSSPGQSSGNTIYF. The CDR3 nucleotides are TGTGCCAGCAGTTCCCCGGGACAGAGCTCTGGAAACACCATATATTTT.

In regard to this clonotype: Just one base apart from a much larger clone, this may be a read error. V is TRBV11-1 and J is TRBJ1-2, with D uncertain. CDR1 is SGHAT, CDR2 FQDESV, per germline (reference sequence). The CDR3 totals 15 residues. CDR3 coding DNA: TGTGCCAACAGCGACTACGGTCGACGCGATTATGGCTACACCTTC. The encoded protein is CANSDYGRRDYGYTF.

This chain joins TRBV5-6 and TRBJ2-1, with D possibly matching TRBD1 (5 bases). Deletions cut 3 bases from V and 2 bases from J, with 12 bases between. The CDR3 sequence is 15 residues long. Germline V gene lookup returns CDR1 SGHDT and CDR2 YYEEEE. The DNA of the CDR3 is TGTGCCAGCAGCTCCAGGGTTTTCCCCTACAATGAGCAGTTCTTC. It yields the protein CASSSRVFPYNEQFF.

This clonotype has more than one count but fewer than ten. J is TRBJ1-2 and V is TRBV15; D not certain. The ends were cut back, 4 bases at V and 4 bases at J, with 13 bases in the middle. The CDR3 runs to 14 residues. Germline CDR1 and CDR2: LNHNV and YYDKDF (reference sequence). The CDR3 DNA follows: TGTGCCACCAGCACTAATGCAGAGAGCTATGGCTACACCTTC. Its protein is CATSTNAESYGYTF.

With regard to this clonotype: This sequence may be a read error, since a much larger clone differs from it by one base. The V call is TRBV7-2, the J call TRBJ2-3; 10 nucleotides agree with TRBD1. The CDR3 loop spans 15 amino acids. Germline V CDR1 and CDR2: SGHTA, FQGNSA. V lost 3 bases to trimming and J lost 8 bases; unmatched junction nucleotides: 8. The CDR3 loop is CASSFSTGGIGTQYF. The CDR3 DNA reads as TGTGCCAGCAGCTTTTCGACAGGGGGCATAGGTACGCAGTATTTT.